The 18 T cell receptor beta chains below were found in one sample sequenced in a study of T cell responses to AZD1222 COVID-19 vaccine. Measured with immunoSEQ multiplex PCR; TCRdb has only the in-frame clones, and not every one. Among tens of thousands of clones listed, around 82% were seen once. The specimen was peripheral blood, collected on day 0 of AZD1222 vaccination. The origin of the receptors is an adult in good health.

This clone was seen a single time. The chain couples TRBV6-2 or TRBV6-3 to TRBJ2-1, with a weak D call TRBD2 (6 bases). The V and J ends lost 0 bases and 0 bases respectively, with 9 bases between them. Germline CDR1 and CDR2: MNHEY and SVGEGT. The CDR3 is 16 residues long. The CDR3 loop reads CASSYSAGSSYNEQFF. The CDR3 DNA reads as TGTGCCAGCAGTTACTCGGCGGGGAGCTCCTACAATGAGCAGTTCTTC.

The chain recombines TRBV28 with TRBJ1-5, with D perhaps matching TRBD1 (5 bases). Germline assignment: CDR1 MDHEN and CDR2 SYDVKM. The CDR3 is 14 residues long. V gave up 2 bases and J gave up 6 bases, with 11 bases separating them. This chain's CDR3 is CASSLAPRVQPQHF. The CDR3 nucleotides read TGTGCCAGCAGTTTAGCACCCAGGGTTCAGCCCCAGCATTTT.

The V call is TRBV30, the J call TRBJ1-1, with D uncertain. The CDR3 is 13 residues long. Germline values: CDR1 GTSNPN, CDR2 SVGIG (reference sequence). Trimming removed 6 bases at V and 4 bases at J, with 15 bases between. CDR3 DNA sequence: TGTGCCTGTAACTCTGGACCGGGCACTGAAGCTTTCTTT. Amino acid sequence: CACNSGPGTEAFF.

The chain has TRBV19 and TRBJ2-7, with TRBD2 matching 11 bases. J was trimmed by 4 bases and V by 3 bases; bases with no gene match: 2. There are 14 residues in the CDR3. CDR1 and CDR2 from the germline V gene are LNHDA and SQIVND (reference sequence). The chain's CDR3 is CASSITSGSYEQYF. The CDR3 DNA follows: TGTGCCAGTAGTATCACTAGCGGGAGTTACGAGCAGTACTTC.

Only one count was recorded for this clone. The genes are TRBV19 and TRBJ2-1, with D possibly matching TRBD2 (6 bases). Per the germline V gene, CDR1 is LNHDA and CDR2 is SQIVND (reference sequence). V was pared by 5 bases and J by 3 bases, with 14 bases between. CDR3 length: 15 amino acids. For the CDR3, the DNA is TGTGCCAGTAGTCCGGGGACTCAATTCTACAATGAGCAGTTCTTC. It yields the protein CASSPGTQFYNEQFF.

This clone was detected a few times. The V and J genes are TRBV5-6 and TRBJ2-7; 9 positions agree with TRBD1. Germline loops: CDR1 SGHDT, CDR2 YYEEEE. V lost 0 bases to trimming and J lost 3 bases; unmatched junction nucleotides: 4. This CDR3 region has 15 residues. CDR3: CASSLGGQGIYEQYF. For the CDR3, the DNA is TGTGCCAGCAGCTTGGGGGGACAGGGAATCTACGAGCAGTACTTC. The full variable domain, its missing parts supplied by reference TRBV5-6 and TRBJ2-7, is DAGVTQSPTHLIKTRGQQVTLRCSPKSGHDTVSWYQQALGQGPQFIFQYYEEEERQRGNFPDRFSGHQFPNYSSELNVNALLLGDSALYLCASSLGGQGIYEQYFGPGTRLTVT.

The genes are TRBV5-1 and TRBJ2-3; TRBD2 is a possible D gene (5 bases). The ends were cut back, 0 bases at V and 4 bases at J, with 15 bases in the middle. CDR3 length: 16 residues. Germline V CDR1 and CDR2: SGHRS, YFSETQ. This CDR3 is CASSLGGLGLSDTQYF. CDR3 DNA: TGCGCCAGCAGCTTGGGCGGACTTGGGCTTTCAGATACGCAGTATTTT.

The chain has TRBV28 and TRBJ2-7, with D tentatively TRBD1 (6 bases). Germline assignment: CDR1 MDHEN and CDR2 SYDVKM. The CDR3 has 15 amino acids. V was clipped by 5 bases and J by 2 bases, with 16 bases between them. The CDR3 reads CASSPAGTRTYEQYF. In nucleotides, the CDR3 is TGTGCCAGCAGTCCGGCCGGGACACGGACCTACGAGCAGTACTTC.

The chain combines TRBV6-2 or TRBV6-3 with TRBJ1-2, with 7 bases matching TRBD1. Losses at the gene ends were 0 bases for V and 4 bases for J; bases not matched to a gene: 8. Germline V lookup: CDR1 MNHEY, CDR2 SVGEGT. The CDR3 is 16 residues long. CDR3 sequence reads: CASSYSRYRGSYGYTF. The CDR3, as DNA: TGTGCCAGCAGTTACTCGAGATACAGGGGAAGCTATGGCTACACCTTC.

The CDR3 loop is CASSLGGRDTEAFF. The CDR3 DNA reads TGTGCCAGCAGCTTGGGGGGCCGGGACACTGAAGCTTTCTTT. This rearrangement joins TRBV5-5 to TRBJ1-1, with D maybe TRBD1 (5 bases). The germline gives CDR1 SGHKS, CDR2 YYEKEE (reference sequence). This CDR3 contains 14 residues. V was trimmed by 0 bases and J by 3 bases, leaving 9 bases between them.

V is TRBV5-1 and J is TRBJ1-6, with D perhaps TRBD1 (6 bases). From germline, CDR1 is SGHRS and CDR2 YFSETQ. V shed 0 bases and J shed 9 bases, with 19 bases lying between them. This CDR3 has 17 amino acids. This CDR3 is CASSLDQGRAGGSPLHF. The CDR3 nucleotides read TGCGCCAGCAGCTTGGACCAGGGGAGGGCCGGGGGTTCACCCCTCCACTTT.

The chain recombines TRBV7-9 with TRBJ2-3; 8 bases map to TRBD2. The V and J ends lost 6 bases and 1 base, in that order; junction bases with no gene match: 6. This CDR3 has 15 residues. The germline gives CDR1 SEHNR, CDR2 FQNEAQ (reference sequence). CDR3 bases: TGTGCCAGCAGGAGCGGGGGTTCGGGCACAGATACGCAGTATTTT. Residues: CASRSGGSGTDTQYF.

The chain combines TRBV5-6 with TRBJ2-3; 9 bases fit TRBD2. Germline values: CDR1 SGHDT, CDR2 YYEEEE. The V and J ends lost 4 bases and 1 base, in that order; junction bases with no gene match: 4. The CDR3 extends over 15 amino acids. This chain's CDR3 is CASSLIAGGTDTQYF. DNA for the CDR3: TGTGCCAGCAGCCTAATAGCGGGGGGCACAGATACGCAGTATTTT.

This chain joins TRBV28 and TRBJ1-2; 8 nucleotides match TRBD1. Germline V gene sequence: CDR1 MDHEN, CDR2 SYDVKM. The CDR3 consists of 15 residues. V was pared by 4 bases and J by 4 bases, with 8 bases of the junction left unmatched. The CDR3 protein is CASSSWQGASYGYTF. CDR3 nucleotides: TGTGCCAGCAGTTCGTGGCAGGGGGCTAGCTATGGCTACACCTTC.

This chain links TRBV12-3 or TRBV12-4 with TRBJ2-2; D is unresolved. V lost 6 bases to trimming and J lost 7 bases, with 6 bases between them. This CDR3 contains 11 residues. CDR3 coding DNA: TGTGCCAGCAGATCGGGCGGGGAGCTGTTTTTT. Translated: CASRSGGELFF.

The chain carries TRBV4-1 and TRBJ1-4; possibly TRBD1 for D (5 bases). The V end lost 1 base, the J end lost 3 bases, and 15 bases lay between the germline ends. This CDR3 spans 17 amino acids. CDR1 and CDR2 from the germline V gene are MGHRA and YSYEKL. CDR3 region: CASSQALRRGANEKLFF. In nucleotides, the CDR3 is TGCGCCAGCAGCCAAGCCCTTCGGCGAGGGGCTAATGAAAAACTGTTTTTT.

The gene calls are TRBV6-2 or TRBV6-3 and TRBJ1-1; D might be TRBD1 (6 bases). V was trimmed by 4 bases and J by 6 bases, leaving 15 bases between them. This CDR3 is built from 14 residues. Germline V gene data show CDR1 as MNHEY and CDR2 as SVGEGT. CDR3 sequence: CASSWSPGVAEAFF. The CDR3 nucleotides read TGTGCCAGCAGTTGGTCTCCAGGGGTCGCTGAAGCTTTCTTT.

The DNA for the CDR3 is TGTGCCAGAAGCTCGAGGACGAACATAGGCTATAATTCACCCCTCCACTTT. It codes for CARSSRTNIGYNSPLHF. The rearrangement links TRBV5-3 to TRBJ1-6, with D hard to call. TRBV5-3 is flagged as an ORF with uncertain function. The V end was cut by 3 bases, the J end by 3 bases, with 16 bases between. The CDR3 totals 17 residues.